The clone carrying this T cell receptor (beta chain) was recorded once. Some clones are missing from TCRdb's copy, which holds only in-frame ones; the method was immunoSEQ multiplex PCR. The sample carries 270,000 or so clones, 84% recorded once. Recruits, aged 18 to 89 years, lived in 24 US areas. Participant reports of clinical history set cohort assignment. Cohort 3 recovery required two negative PCRs, clearance, or symptom resolution. The germline V gene encodes CDR1 MNHEY and CDR2 SVGAGI. Trimming removed 2 bases at V and 10 bases at J, with 12 bases between. The CDR3 loop spans 14 amino acids. The entry originates in a study of blood T cell repertoires in COVID-19. Study-level information: T cells, B-cell-depleted T cells, or PBMCs provided the cDNA or gDNA that served as material.

V is TRBV6-5 and J is TRBJ1-6, with D unresolved. The receptor's source is a man in his fifties who had recovered from COVID-19. Sequenced material: PBMCs or T cells enriched from blood (not recorded which). The DNA for the CDR3 is TGTGCCAGCAGTTACCAAGTTGGTGGCTCACCCCTCCACTTT. Translation gives CASSYQVGGSPLHF.